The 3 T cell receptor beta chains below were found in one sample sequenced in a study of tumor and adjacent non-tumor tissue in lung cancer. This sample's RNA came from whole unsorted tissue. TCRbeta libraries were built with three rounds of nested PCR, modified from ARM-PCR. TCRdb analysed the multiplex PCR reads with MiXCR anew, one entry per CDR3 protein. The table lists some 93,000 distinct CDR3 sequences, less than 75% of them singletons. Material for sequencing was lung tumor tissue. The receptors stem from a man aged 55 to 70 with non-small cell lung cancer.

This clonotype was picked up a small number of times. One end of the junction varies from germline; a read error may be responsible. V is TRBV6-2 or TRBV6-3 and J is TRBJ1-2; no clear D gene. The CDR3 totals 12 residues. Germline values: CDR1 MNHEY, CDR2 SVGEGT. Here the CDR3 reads CASSGMAYGYTF. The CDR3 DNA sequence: TGTGCAAGCAGTGGCATGGCCTATGGCTACACCTTC.

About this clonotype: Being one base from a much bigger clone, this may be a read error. The chain's CDR3 is CSVRDTRNKGNTGELFF. The CDR3 DNA follows: TGCAGTGTTAGAGACACTAGGAACAAGGGGAACACCGGGGAGCTGTTTTTT. This chain uses TRBV20-1 with TRBJ2-2, with TRBD2 as a possible D gene (5 bases). CDR1 is DFQATT, CDR2 SNEGSKA, per germline (reference sequence). The CDR3 length is 17 residues.

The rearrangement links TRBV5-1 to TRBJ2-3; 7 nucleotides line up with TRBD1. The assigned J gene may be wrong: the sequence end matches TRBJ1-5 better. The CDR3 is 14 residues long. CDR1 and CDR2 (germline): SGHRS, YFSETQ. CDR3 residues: CARSLGQPTDTQHF. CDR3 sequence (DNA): TGCGCCAGGAGCCTGGGACAGCCCACAGATACGCAGCATTTT.